These 32 T cell receptor beta chains originate from one sample sequenced in a study of cytomegalovirus exposure and HLA in healthy donors. Profiled with immunoSEQ multiplex PCR; TCRdb holds only in-frame clones, not every one. The sample gives some 100,000 clones, more than 70% of which show up once; about 1.8% is in the top ten. The sample taken for sequencing was PBMCs. Source of these receptors: a man between 18 and 29 years old in good health and CMV-seronegative.

This sequence joins TRBV7-7 and TRBJ2-5, with D maybe TRBD2 (7 bases). CDR1 and CDR2 from the germline V gene are SSHAT and FNYEAQ (reference sequence). V lost 0 bases and J lost 5, with 10 bases in between. There are 14 residues in the CDR3. The CDR3: CASSLAGGGETQYF. CDR3 in DNA: TGTGCCAGCAGCTTAGCGGGAGGGGGTGAGACCCAGTACTTC.

The gene calls are TRBV7-2 and TRBJ2-7, with 8 bases aligning to TRBD1. This CDR3 is built from 15 residues. Germline CDR1 SGHTA, CDR2 FQGNSA. The V gene end was trimmed by 4 bases and the J gene end by 2 bases; junction bases not matched to a gene: 7. The CDR3 bases are TGTGCCAGCAGCTCCGACAGGGGCGCTACCTACGAGCAGTACTTC. Encoded protein: CASSSDRGATYEQYF.

Many counts were recorded for this clone. The genes are TRBV30 and TRBJ2-1, with D hard to call. CDR3 size: 14 residues. V gave up 0 bases and J gave up 6 bases, with 12 bases separating them. The germline gives CDR1 GTSNPN, CDR2 SVGIG (reference sequence). CDR3 coding DNA: TGTGCCTGGAGTGTGAGTCCCGTCTCCAATGAGCAGTTCTTC. This translates into CAWSVSPVSNEQFF.

This clone is a singleton in its sample. The J gene is TRBJ2-3, the V gene TRBV11-3, with 8 bases lining up with TRBD2. The junction had 17 bases not matched to a gene; V was cut back by 1 base and J by 2 bases. This CDR3 has 20 amino acids. From germline, CDR1 is SGHNT and CDR2 YENEEA. CDR3 loop: CASSLGFRGHSGENTDTQYF. CDR3 coding DNA: TGTGCCAGCAGCTTAGGGTTCAGGGGTCATAGCGGGGAGAACACAGATACGCAGTATTTT.

The chain employs TRBV28 and TRBJ1-4; no clear D gene. Germline CDR1 MDHEN, CDR2 SYDVKM. This CDR3 spans 12 amino acids. The V gene lost 8 bases and the J gene lost 8 bases, with 12 bases spanning the gap. CDR3 sequence reads: CASSYGEEKLFF. The CDR3, as DNA: TGTGCCAGCTCATACGGGGAAGAAAAACTGTTTTTT. Together with reference TRBV28 and TRBJ1-4, the CDR3 gives the full variable domain: DVKVTQSSRYLVKRTGEKVFLECVQDMDHENMFWYRQDPGLGLRLIYFSYDVKMKEKGDIPEGYSVSREKKERFSLILESASTNQTSMYLCASSYGEEKLFFGSGTQLSVL.

The chain combines TRBV19 with TRBJ1-1; D might be TRBD1 (6 bases). CDR3 length: 13 residues. In germline, CDR1 is LNHDA, CDR2 SQIVND (reference sequence). V lost 7 bases and J 6 bases, leaving 15 bases between the germline ends. The CDR3 loop is CASTVQGIAEAFF. DNA for the CDR3: TGTGCCAGTACCGTTCAGGGGATCGCTGAAGCTTTCTTT.

For the CDR3, the DNA is TGTGCCAGTAGTCCGGGACAGGAGGCAGATACGCAGTATTTT. The encoded protein is CASSPGQEADTQYF. The chain links TRBV19 to TRBJ2-3; TRBD1 aligns across 8 bases. The V gene end was trimmed by 5 bases and the J gene end by 4 bases; junction bases not matched to a gene: 5. This CDR3 is 14 amino acids long. From germline, CDR1 is LNHDA and CDR2 SQIVND (reference sequence).

This chain connects TRBV23-1 to TRBJ1-5, with D hard to call. TRBV23-1 carries the ORF label, with uncertain function. Trimming removed 4 bases from V and 4 bases from J, with 35 bases in between. The CDR3 covers 22 residues. The CDR3 sequence: CASSLHYVVHQTYPTRNQPQHF. The CDR3 DNA follows: TGCGCCAGCAGTCTTCACTATGTGGTACATCAAACTTATCCAACCCGAAATCAGCCCCAGCATTTT.

J is TRBJ2-1 and V is TRBV2, with TRBD1 as a possible D gene (6 bases). V shed 5 bases and J shed 0 bases, with 14 bases lying between them. From germline, CDR1 is SNHLY and CDR2 FYNNEI. This CDR3 comprises 16 residues. This CDR3 is CASSTGPNFSYNEQFF. DNA of the CDR3: TGTGCCAGCAGTACAGGGCCAAACTTCTCCTACAATGAGCAGTTCTTC.

V and J are TRBV15 and TRBJ2-2; D may be TRBD2 (6 bases). Germline V gene data show CDR1 as LNHNV and CDR2 as YYDKDF (reference sequence). V was trimmed by 0 bases and J by 4 bases, leaving 12 bases between them. The CDR3 spans 16 residues. The CDR3 coding sequence is TGTGCCACCAGCAGAGATCTTGGGGGGAGCACCGGGGAGCTGTTTTTT. Amino acids: CATSRDLGGSTGELFF. The full variable domain, in which reference TRBV15 and TRBJ2-2 provide the parts outside the CDR3, is DAMVIQNPRYQVTQFGKPVTLSCSQTLNHNVMYWYQQKSSQAPKLLFHYYDKDFNNEADTPDNFQSRRPNTSFCFLDIRSPGLGDTAMYLCATSRDLGGSTGELFFGEGSRLTVL.

This clone was counted once. J is TRBJ2-7 and V is TRBV7-8; D is possibly TRBD2 (7 bases). Trimming stripped 5 bases from V and 0 bases from J, with 11 bases between. The CDR3 is made up of 14 amino acids. The germline gives CDR1 SGHVS, CDR2 FQNEAQ. The CDR3 DNA is TGTGCCAGCAGCCGGGGGGCTAGCTCCTACGAGCAGTACTTC. It yields the protein CASSRGASSYEQYF. The full variable domain, in which reference TRBV7-8 and TRBJ2-7 provide the parts outside the CDR3, is GAGVSQSPRYKVAKRGQDVALRCDPISGHVSLFWYQQALGQGPEFLTYFQNEAQLDKSGLPSDRFFAERPEGSVSTLKIQRTQQEDSAVYLCASSRGASSYEQYFGPGTRLTVT.

This clone has just one count. The CDR3 sequence is CASSKGTGGGYTF. The CDR3 nucleotides read TGTGCCAGCAGTAAAGGGACAGGCGGTGGCTACACCTTC. V and J are TRBV6-5 and TRBJ1-2; 8 nucleotides agree with TRBD1. Germline-derived CDR1 and CDR2 are MNHEY and SVGAGI. With 5 bases clipped from V and 7 bases from J, the junction kept 6 bases outside the gene matches. The CDR3 is 13 residues long.

This rearrangement joins TRBV28 to TRBJ2-1; 13 bases agree with TRBD2. Germline CDR1 reads MDHEN; CDR2 reads SYDVKM. The CDR3 contains 14 residues. V gave up 6 bases and J gave up 6 bases; unmatched junction bases: 2. Written as DNA, the CDR3 is TGTGCCAGCAGAACTAGCGGGAGGGTCAATGAGCAGTTCTTC. Translated, it gives CASRTSGRVNEQFF.

The gene calls are TRBV11-3 and TRBJ2-2, with a possible D match to TRBD1 (6 bases). Trimming removed 5 bases from V and 1 base from J, with 11 bases in between. The CDR3 is 15 amino acids. CDR1 is SGHNT, CDR2 YENEEA, per germline. CDR3 bases: TGTGCCAGCAGCGTAGGGGGACAGAACACCGGGGAGCTGTTTTTT. Its protein is CASSVGGQNTGELFF.

The rearrangement links TRBV9 to TRBJ2-1; 7 positions match TRBD2. Germline-derived CDR1 and CDR2 are SGDLS and YYNGEE. Germline trimming cut 0 bases from V and 2 bases from J; bases unmatched to any gene: 5. The CDR3 has 16 amino acids. The CDR3 coding sequence is TGTGCCAGCAGCGTAGTGGCGGGAGACACCTACAATGAGCAGTTCTTC. This translates into CASSVVAGDTYNEQFF.

CDR3 DNA: TGTGCCAGCTCACCACAGAGCGGGAGGGCCTCAGATACGCAGTATTTT. Protein product: CASSPQSGRASDTQYF. The rearrangement joins TRBV18 to TRBJ2-3; TRBD2 matches at 10 bases. The CDR3 contains 16 residues. Germline trimming cut 1 base from V and 4 bases from J; bases unmatched to any gene: 5. Per the germline V gene, CDR1 is KGHSH and CDR2 is LQKENI. The variable domain in full, with the rest retrieved from reference TRBV18 and TRBJ2-3, is NAGVMQNPRHLVRRRGQEARLRCSPMKGHSHVYWYRQLPEEGLKFMVYLQKENIIDESGMPKERFSAEFPKEGPSILRIQQVVRGDSAAYFCASSPQSGRASDTQYFGPGTRLTVL.

The chain couples TRBV5-1 to TRBJ2-3; 9 bases agree with TRBD2. The ends lost 5 bases at V and 6 bases at J; junction bases unmatched: 7. The CDR3 runs 14 residues. Germline-derived CDR1 and CDR2 are SGHRS and YFSETQ. CDR3 nucleotides: TGCGCCAGCAGGAGACTAGCGGATAGGGATACGCAGTATTTT. This codes for CASRRLADRDTQYF.

A few counts support this clone. The rearrangement uses TRBV18 and TRBJ1-1; possibly TRBD1 for D (5 bases). Germline assignment: CDR1 KGHSH and CDR2 LQKENI. The CDR3 consists of 13 residues. Between the trimmed V and J ends, which lost 2 bases and 1 base, there was a span of 5 bases. The CDR3 region has the DNA TGTGCCAGCTCACCAGGACAGAACACTGAAGCTTTCTTT. Its translation: CASSPGQNTEAFF.

This clone was found a few times. V usage is TRBV18 and J usage is TRBJ1-1, with D unclear. Germline assignment: CDR1 KGHSH and CDR2 LQKENI. This CDR3 is 14 amino acids long. Trimming left V 3 bases short and J 4 bases short, with 12 bases between. The CDR3 protein is CASSPLLQLTEAFF. Written as DNA, the CDR3 is TGTGCCAGCTCACCGCTGTTACAGCTCACTGAAGCTTTCTTT.

The chain recombines TRBV5-1 with TRBJ2-3, with TRBD1 identical over 9 bases. Losses at the gene ends were 4 bases for V and 4 bases for J; bases not matched to a gene: 10. In germline, CDR1 is SGHRS, CDR2 YFSETQ. The CDR3 consists of 16 residues. For the CDR3, the DNA is TGCGCCAGCAGCCTGGCCCGGACAGGGGTGTCAGATACGCAGTATTTT. Translation: CASSLARTGVSDTQYF.

V usage is TRBV27 and J usage is TRBJ2-2; 9 bases fit TRBD1. V was pared by 6 bases and J by 3 bases, with 8 bases of the junction left unmatched. Germline CDR1 and CDR2: MNHEY and SMNVEV (reference sequence). This CDR3 is 16 amino acids long. For the CDR3, the DNA is TGTGCCAGCAGACCAGCCGGGACAGGGTACACCGGGGAGCTGTTTTTT. Translating gives CASRPAGTGYTGELFF.

The chain carries TRBV10-1 and TRBJ2-5; TRBD1 agrees at 9 bases. The CDR3 sequence is 13 residues long. Germline-derived CDR1 and CDR2 are WNHNN and SYGVQD (reference sequence). The junction had 3 bases not matched to a gene; V was cut back by 1 base and J by 9 bases. DNA of the CDR3: TGCGCCAGCAGTGAGTTACAGGGGGCGCCCCAGTACTTC. Protein product: CASSELQGAPQYF.

This chain uses TRBV5-4 with TRBJ2-1; 14 nucleotides align to TRBD2. CDR1 and CDR2 (germline): SGHNT, YYREEE (reference sequence). This CDR3 has 15 amino acids. The ends lost 5 bases at V and 10 bases at J; junction bases unmatched: 8. The CDR3, as DNA: TGTGCCAGCAGTCGGGGACTAGCGGGAGACGGGGAGCAGTTCTTC. It is translated as CASSRGLAGDGEQFF.

The rearrangement links TRBV6-1 to TRBJ1-3; D gene unclear. Deletions cut 8 bases from V and 0 bases from J, with 11 bases between. The germline CDR1 and CDR2 sequences are MNHNS and SASEGT. This CDR3 has 14 amino acids. In DNA, the CDR3 is TGTGCCAGCCATGCAGGTGACTCTGGAAACACCATATATTTT. Amino acids: CASHAGDSGNTIYF.

This clone was counted once. The V call is TRBV21-1, the J call TRBJ1-4; the D segment call TRBD1 is taken from the table without a DNA check. TRBV21-1 is classified as a pseudogene. This CDR3 has 11 residues. CDR3 DNA: TGTGCCAGGGGGCAAGGTGAAAAACTGTTTTTT. Translating it yields CARGQGEKLFF.

V gene TRBV30 combines with J gene TRBJ2-7; weak D call: TRBD2 (5 bases). In germline, CDR1 is GTSNPN, CDR2 SVGIG (reference sequence). The germline V and J ends were trimmed by 5 bases and 2 bases, with 22 bases remaining between them. CDR3 size: 16 residues. Here the CDR3 DNA reads TGTGCCTGGGGTAAGCGGAATCGGGGTTCAACCTACGAGCAGTACTTC. As protein: CAWGKRNRGSTYEQYF.

V is TRBV6-1 and J is TRBJ2-1, with 7 bases fitting TRBD2. Germline V gene sequence: CDR1 MNHNS, CDR2 SASEGT. This CDR3 contains 14 residues. V lost 9 bases and J lost 5; bases outside the gene matches: 10. CDR3 loop: CARPPGTINNEQFF. The CDR3, as DNA: TGTGCCAGACCTCCCGGGACTATAAACAATGAGCAGTTCTTC.

The chain recombines TRBV21-1 with TRBJ2-7; the D segment call TRBD1 is taken from the table without a DNA check. TRBV21-1 has pseudogene status. The CDR3 has 17 residues. The CDR3 sequence: CASSNGALGCPFHEQYF. In nucleotides, the CDR3 is TGTGCCAGCAGCAATGGGGCTCTTGGTTGTCCGTTCCACGAGCAGTACTTC.

J is TRBJ1-1 and V is TRBV27; D is uncertain. The V gene's germline CDR1 is MNHEY and CDR2 SMNVEV (reference sequence). This CDR3 region has 16 residues. V lost 5 bases and J lost 3, with 19 bases in between. DNA for the CDR3: TGTGCCAGCAGTCTTAATCTTAATCTCGGGGACACTGAAGCTTTCTTT. It specifies CASSLNLNLGDTEAFF.

The gene calls are TRBV7-8 and TRBJ2-3; TRBD2 aligns across 7 bases. After removal of 6 bases from V and 0 bases from J, the junction contained 6 bases not matched to a gene. This CDR3 comprises 15 residues. Germline V gene lookup returns CDR1 SGHVS and CDR2 FQNEAQ. The CDR3 DNA sequence: TGTGCCAGCAGAAAAACGGGAGGTAGCACAGATACGCAGTATTTT. Protein sequence: CASRKTGGSTDTQYF. Drawing the rest from reference TRBV7-8 and TRBJ2-3, the complete variable domain is GAGVSQSPRYKVAKRGQDVALRCDPISGHVSLFWYQQALGQGPEFLTYFQNEAQLDKSGLPSDRFFAERPEGSVSTLKIQRTQQEDSAVYLCASRKTGGSTDTQYFGPGTRLTVL.

The chain couples TRBV7-2 to TRBJ2-7; tentative D call: TRBD1 (5 bases). Trimming took 5 bases from V and 2 from J, leaving 16 bases between them. The CDR3 loop spans 15 amino acids. Germline CDR1 is SGHTA and CDR2 is FQGNSA. In nucleotides, the CDR3 is TGTGCCAGCAGCACCAACAGGCTGCAGACCTACGAGCAGTACTTC. It codes for CASSTNRLQTYEQYF.

The V and J genes are TRBV7-9 and TRBJ1-2; 10 bases match TRBD1. Unmatched junction bases numbered 3, after V lost 1 base and J lost 7 bases. The CDR3 consists of 14 residues. Germline values: CDR1 SEHNR, CDR2 FQNEAQ (reference sequence). CDR3 region: CASSLEGQGFGYTF. In nucleotides, the CDR3 is TGTGCCAGCAGCTTAGAGGGACAGGGGTTTGGCTACACCTTC.